Here is one T cell receptor beta chain with its context. Its target is unknown. Here immunoSEQ multiplex PCR was the method, and the copy in TCRdb shows in-frame clones only, minus some. The sample carries 350,000 to 500,000 clones, 90% recorded once. The data belong to a study of Ad26.COV2.S vaccination and SARS-CoV-2 variants. Study at large: Recipients of Ad26.COV2.S got it intramuscularly, once or twice 56 days apart.

Findings of the study overall: Recipients of either vaccine or placebo displayed similar breadth of non-spike TCRs. Reports say spike-specific CD8+ and CD4+ T cell responses covered substantial breadth after vaccination.

Treatment in this sample: 15 to 20 received Ad26.COV2.S at low or high dose, single or two shots; several received placebo; per-sample allocation not given. The samples were gathered on day 63 after the first injection of vaccine or placebo. From germline, CDR1 is LNHDA and CDR2 SQIVND (reference sequence). The CDR3 covers 14 residues. Trimming took 9 bases from V and 1 from J; bases not matched to a gene: 6. The chain couples TRBV19 to TRBJ1-5, with 7 bases identical to TRBD1. Sample: peripheral blood, taken in a trial of Ad26.COV2.S vaccine versus placebo. The sequence came from a person between 18 and 59 years old who received the Ad26.COV2.S COVID-19 vaccine or a placebo. The CDR3 DNA reads TGTGCCAGCCGACAGACAGGGAGCAATCAGCCCCAGCATTTT. This encodes CASRQTGSNQPQHF. The entire variable domain, with the rest obtained from reference TRBV19 and TRBJ1-5, is as follows: DGGITQSPKYLFRKEGQNVTLSCEQNLNHDAMYWYRQDPGQGLRLIYYSQIVNDFQKGDIAEGYSVSREKKESFPLTVTSAQKNPTAFYLCASRQTGSNQPQHFGDGTRLSIL.